The 22 T cell receptor beta chains below all came from one sample that was sequenced in a study of blood T cell repertoires in COVID-19. Only in-frame clones appear in the TCRdb table, and some are missing; sequencing was by immunoSEQ multiplex PCR. The sample includes some 350,000 clones, roughly 86% of them seen just once. Sequencing input: peripheral blood. These receptors all stem from a human donor in a cohort sampled during active COVID-19.

This sequence joins TRBV19 and TRBJ2-7; 9 bases match TRBD1. This CDR3 region has 15 residues. V was clipped by 1 base and J by 2 bases; unmatched bases: 3. CDR1 is LNHDA and CDR2 is SQIVND in the germline V gene (reference sequence). The CDR3 coding sequence is TGTGCCAGTAGTATAGGGACAGGGGAAACCTACGAGCAGTACTTC. Protein product: CASSIGTGETYEQYF.

This clone occurred a few times. This chain connects TRBV2 to TRBJ1-1; D possibly corresponds to TRBD1 (5 bases). Per the germline V gene, CDR1 is SNHLY and CDR2 is FYNNEI. The ends were cut back, 2 bases at V and 7 bases at J, with 11 bases in the middle. The CDR3 length is 13 residues. The CDR3 DNA is TGTGCCAGCAGTGAAACCCCGCAGGGTGAAGCTTTCTTT. Amino acids: CASSETPQGEAFF.

This clone was found a few times. The chain uses TRBV13 and TRBJ2-5, with no clear D. The CDR3 loop spans 12 amino acids. The V end lost 5 bases, the J end lost 5 bases, and 9 bases lay between the germline ends. Germline-derived CDR1 and CDR2 are PRHDT and FYEKMQ (reference sequence). DNA of the CDR3: TGTGCCAGCAGCATCGTCCGGGAGACCCAGTACTTC. The encoded protein is CASSIVRETQYF.

In this sample, this clone turned up once. The chain recombines TRBV19 with TRBJ2-1; D gene uncertain. Germline-derived CDR1 and CDR2 are LNHDA and SQIVND (reference sequence). Trimming shortened V by 7 bases and J by 0 bases, and 4 bases separated the two germline ends. The CDR3 has 12 amino acids. The CDR3 loop reads CASMSSYNEQFF. CDR3 nucleotide sequence: TGTGCCAGTATGAGCTCCTACAATGAGCAGTTCTTC. The variable domain in full, with the rest retrieved from reference TRBV19 and TRBJ2-1, is DGGITQSPKYLFRKEGQNVTLSCEQNLNHDAMYWYRQDPGQGLRLIYYSQIVNDFQKGDIAEGYSVSREKKESFPLTVTSAQKNPTAFYLCASMSSYNEQFFGPGTRLTVL.

V is TRBV2 and J is TRBJ2-1, with TRBD2 as a possible D gene (5 bases). Trimming removed 5 bases at V and 0 bases at J, with 14 bases between. This CDR3 is 16 amino acids long. Looked up from germline, CDR1 is SNHLY and CDR2 is FYNNEI. Written as DNA, the CDR3 is TGTGCCAGCAGTTCAGTAACTAGAGGCTCCTACAATGAGCAGTTCTTC. It codes for CASSSVTRGSYNEQFF.

The chain uses TRBV19 and TRBJ1-5; the D gene is possibly TRBD1 (6 bases). The CDR3 spans 15 residues. Germline lookup yields CDR1 LNHDA and CDR2 SQIVND (reference sequence). Trimming removed 3 bases from V and 1 base from J, with 10 bases in between. Here the CDR3 reads CASSMPGESNQPQHF. The CDR3 DNA follows: TGTGCCAGTAGTATGCCAGGGGAAAGCAATCAGCCCCAGCATTTT.

The CDR3 region is CASSYARNSPLHF. CDR3 coding DNA: TGTGCCAGCAGTTACGCCAGGAATTCACCCCTCCACTTT. V gene TRBV6-5 combines with J gene TRBJ1-6, with D unclear. This CDR3 has 13 residues. With 2 bases removed from V and 7 bases from J, the gap between germline ends came to 6 bases. CDR1 is MNHEY and CDR2 is SVGAGI in the germline V gene.

The J gene is TRBJ1-5, the V gene TRBV30; D possibly corresponds to TRBD1 (6 bases). CDR3 length: 13 residues. Trimming cost V 3 bases and J 7 bases, with 13 bases left between them. Germline V gene sequence: CDR1 GTSNPN, CDR2 SVGIG (reference sequence). The CDR3 DNA follows: TGTGCCTGGAGCCTTGACAGGAACCAGCCCCAGCATTTT. Its protein product is CAWSLDRNQPQHF.

This clone was counted once. The V and J genes are TRBV7-3 and TRBJ2-7, with 7 bases matching TRBD1. The CDR3 has 15 amino acids. V lost 2 bases and J lost 3; bases outside the gene matches: 7. The germline V gene encodes CDR1 SGHTA and CDR2 FQGTGA. The DNA of the CDR3 is TGTGCCAGCAGCTTAGGGGAGACAGGGATCTACGAGCAGTACTTC. Translated: CASSLGETGIYEQYF.

This clone showed up just once. This rearrangement joins TRBV23-1 to TRBJ2-3; D may be TRBD1 (6 bases). TRBV23-1 is placed among ORFs of uncertain function. Trimming stripped 4 bases from V and 0 bases from J, with 17 bases between. CDR3 size: 17 residues. This CDR3 reads CASSLLRDISSTDTQYF. CDR3 sequence (DNA): TGCGCCAGCAGTCTTCTTAGGGACATCTCTAGCACAGATACGCAGTATTTT.

The CDR3 sequence: CAWRRSGAGSNQPQHF. As DNA, the CDR3 is TGTGCCTGGAGGAGGAGCGGGGCGGGTAGCAATCAGCCCCAGCATTTT. The chain combines TRBV30 with TRBJ1-5; a weak D match, TRBD1 (5 bases). The V and J ends lost 3 bases and 0 bases respectively, with 15 bases between them. Germline CDR1 reads GTSNPN; CDR2 reads SVGIG (reference sequence). The CDR3 extends over 16 amino acids.

V is TRBV27 and J is TRBJ2-1; D possibly corresponds to TRBD2 (5 bases). This CDR3 is built from 14 residues. The V and J ends lost 6 bases and 8 bases respectively, with 17 bases between them. Germline V gives CDR1 MNHEY, CDR2 SMNVEV (reference sequence). The CDR3 DNA follows: TGTGCCAGCAGCCTAGCTGGGGTATCTTATGAGCAGTTCTTC. It specifies CASSLAGVSYEQFF.

The chain uses TRBV6-1 and TRBJ1-2; 12 bases line up with TRBD1. CDR1 MNHNS and CDR2 SASEGT come from the germline V gene. CDR3 length: 15 amino acids. The V gene end was trimmed by 3 bases and the J gene end by 5 bases; junction bases not matched to a gene: 4. The CDR3 here is CASSEGGQGAYGYTF. CDR3 coding DNA: TGTGCCAGCAGTGAGGGGGGACAGGGGGCTTATGGCTACACCTTC.

This clone was recorded only once. The J gene is TRBJ1-5, the V gene TRBV7-9; possible D gene TRBD1, 5 bases. The CDR3 has 14 residues. V dropped 3 bases and J dropped 2 bases, with 8 bases sitting between them. Germline values: CDR1 SEHNR, CDR2 FQNEAQ (reference sequence). The CDR3: CASSLGEGNQPQHF. CDR3 DNA: TGTGCCAGCAGCTTGGGGGAGGGCAATCAGCCCCAGCATTTT.

The rearrangement joins TRBV9 to TRBJ2-1, with TRBD2 matching 8 bases. The CDR3 sequence is 16 residues long. CDR1 and CDR2 (germline): SGDLS, YYNGEE. With V trimmed by 7 bases and J by 10 bases, 19 bases remained unmatched. CDR3 DNA sequence: TGTGCCAGCGGGACTAGACCACAATTTTACCCTCGGGAGCAGTTCTTC. It codes for CASGTRPQFYPREQFF.

The J gene is TRBJ2-1, the V gene TRBV10-3; 7 bases are a match to TRBD1. Trimming took 4 bases from V and 3 from J; bases not matched to a gene: 6. The CDR3 loop spans 15 amino acids. Germline V gives CDR1 ENHRY, CDR2 SYGVKD. The CDR3 coding sequence is TGTGCCATCAGTGTCAGGGGACAGAACTACAATGAGCAGTTCTTC. It is translated as CAISVRGQNYNEQFF.

V gene TRBV7-7 combines with J gene TRBJ2-1; D may be TRBD1 (6 bases). In germline, CDR1 is SSHAT, CDR2 FNYEAQ (reference sequence). Between the trimmed V and J ends, which lost 5 bases and 3 bases, there was a span of 17 bases. The CDR3 consists of 16 residues. CDR3 nucleotides: TGTGCCAGCAGCCCGACAACAGGGTCCCACTACAATGAGCAGTTCTTC. Protein product: CASSPTTGSHYNEQFF.

The chain couples TRBV3-1 (or the pseudogene TRBV3-2) to TRBJ2-5; 14 bases agree with TRBD2. V was clipped by 1 base and J by 9 bases; unmatched bases: 1. There are 14 residues in the CDR3. Germline CDR1 reads LGHDT; CDR2 reads YNNKEL (reference sequence). The CDR3 region is CASSQGTSGGPQYF. The CDR3 region has the DNA TGTGCCAGCAGCCAAGGGACTAGCGGGGGGCCCCAGTACTTC.

This chain joins TRBV6-4 and TRBJ1-5, with a weak D call TRBD1 (6 bases). The V end was cut by 5 bases, the J end by 4 bases, with 12 bases between. The germline CDR1 and CDR2 sequences are MRHNA and SNTAGT. The CDR3 extends over 14 amino acids. CDR3 bases: TGTGCCAGCAGTACTGAAGGGGGTAATCAGCCCCAGCATTTT. Translation gives CASSTEGGNQPQHF.

The rearrangement links TRBV7-6 to TRBJ2-5, with TRBD1 matching over 9 bases. The CDR3 has 16 residues. The V gene's germline CDR1 is SGHVS and CDR2 FNYEAQ. V shed 5 bases, J shed 2 bases, and the junction held 9 bases outside the gene matches. The CDR3 region has the DNA TGTGCCAGCAGCGGTCGGACAGGGGTTCAACAAGAGACCCAGTACTTC. Encoded protein: CASSGRTGVQQETQYF.

The DNA of the CDR3 is TGTGCCAGCTACGGGGTACCACAGTTCAGCTCCTATAATTCACCCCTCCACTTT. Its translation: CASYGVPQFSSYNSPLHF. The chain carries TRBV28 and TRBJ1-6, with no clear D. Trimming removed 8 bases from V and 0 bases from J, with 20 bases in between. The germline CDR1 and CDR2 sequences are MDHEN and SYDVKM. This CDR3 spans 18 amino acids.

This clone is a singleton in its sample. This rearrangement joins TRBV6-5 to TRBJ2-5, with 7 bases matching TRBD2. The CDR3 extends over 15 amino acids. The V and J ends lost 0 bases and 1 base, in that order; junction bases with no gene match: 2. CDR1 MNHEY and CDR2 SVGAGI come from the germline V gene. CDR3 sequence: CASSYSLAVQETQYF. The CDR3 DNA follows: TGTGCCAGCAGTTACTCCCTAGCGGTCCAAGAGACCCAGTACTTC.